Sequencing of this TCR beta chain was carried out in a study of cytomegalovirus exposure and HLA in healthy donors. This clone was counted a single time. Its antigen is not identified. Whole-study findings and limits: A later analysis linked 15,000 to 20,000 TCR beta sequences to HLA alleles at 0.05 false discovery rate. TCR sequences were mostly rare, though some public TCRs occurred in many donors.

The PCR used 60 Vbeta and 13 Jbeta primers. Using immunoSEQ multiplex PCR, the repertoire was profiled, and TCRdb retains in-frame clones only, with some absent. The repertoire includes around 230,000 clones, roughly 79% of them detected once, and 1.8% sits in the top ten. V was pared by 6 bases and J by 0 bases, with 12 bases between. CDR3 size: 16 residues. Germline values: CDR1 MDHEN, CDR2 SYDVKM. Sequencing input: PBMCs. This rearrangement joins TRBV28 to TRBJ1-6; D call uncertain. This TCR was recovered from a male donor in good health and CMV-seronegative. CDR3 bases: TGTGCCAGCAGCAGACACACACCCTCCTATAATTCACCCCTCCACTTT. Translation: CASSRHTPSYNSPLHF.